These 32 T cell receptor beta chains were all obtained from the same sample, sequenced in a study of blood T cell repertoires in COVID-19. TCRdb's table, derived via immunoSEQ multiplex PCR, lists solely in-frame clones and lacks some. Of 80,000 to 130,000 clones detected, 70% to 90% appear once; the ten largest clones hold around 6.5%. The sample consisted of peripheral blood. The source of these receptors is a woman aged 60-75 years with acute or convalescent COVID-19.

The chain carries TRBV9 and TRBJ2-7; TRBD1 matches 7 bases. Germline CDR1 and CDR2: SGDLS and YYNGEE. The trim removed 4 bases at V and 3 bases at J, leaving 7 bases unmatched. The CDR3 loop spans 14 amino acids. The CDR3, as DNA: TGTGCCAGCAGCAGACGGGACAGAGACTACGAGCAGTACTTC. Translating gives CASSRRDRDYEQYF.

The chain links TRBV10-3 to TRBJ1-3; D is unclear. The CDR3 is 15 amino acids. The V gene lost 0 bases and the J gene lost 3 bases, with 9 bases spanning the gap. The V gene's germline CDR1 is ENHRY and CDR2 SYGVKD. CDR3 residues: CAISESSGGGNTIYF. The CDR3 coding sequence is TGTGCCATCAGTGAGTCTTCGGGTGGTGGAAACACCATATATTTT.

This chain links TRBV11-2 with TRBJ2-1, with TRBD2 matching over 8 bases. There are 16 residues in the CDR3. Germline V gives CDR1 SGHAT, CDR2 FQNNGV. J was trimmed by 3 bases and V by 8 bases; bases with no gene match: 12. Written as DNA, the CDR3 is TGTGCCAGCGGCCGCCGAGGGGCGGGAGGCTACAATGAGCAGTTCTTC. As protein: CASGRRGAGGYNEQFF.

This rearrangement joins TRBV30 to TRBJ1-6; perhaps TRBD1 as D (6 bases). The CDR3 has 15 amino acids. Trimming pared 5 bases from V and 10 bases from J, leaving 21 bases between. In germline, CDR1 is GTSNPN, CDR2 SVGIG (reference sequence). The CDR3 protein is CAWGDGRRGHSPLHF. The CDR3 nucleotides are TGTGCCTGGGGAGACGGACGGCGGGGGCACTCACCCCTCCACTTT.

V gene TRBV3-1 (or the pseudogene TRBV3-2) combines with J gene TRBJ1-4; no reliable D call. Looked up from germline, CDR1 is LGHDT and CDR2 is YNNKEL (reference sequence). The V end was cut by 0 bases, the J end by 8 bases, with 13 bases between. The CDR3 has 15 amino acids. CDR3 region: CASSQDPHPREKLFF. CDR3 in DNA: TGTGCCAGCAGCCAAGATCCCCACCCTCGGGAAAAACTGTTTTTT.

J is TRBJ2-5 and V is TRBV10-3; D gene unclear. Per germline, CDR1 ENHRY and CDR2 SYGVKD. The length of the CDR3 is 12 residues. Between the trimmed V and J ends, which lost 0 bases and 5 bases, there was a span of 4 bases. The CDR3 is CAISESPETQYF. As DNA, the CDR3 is TGTGCCATCAGTGAGTCCCCGGAGACCCAGTACTTC.

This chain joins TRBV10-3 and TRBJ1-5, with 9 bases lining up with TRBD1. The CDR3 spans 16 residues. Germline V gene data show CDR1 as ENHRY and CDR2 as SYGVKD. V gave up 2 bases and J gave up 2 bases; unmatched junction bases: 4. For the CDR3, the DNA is TGTGCCATCAGTGAGGCGGGACAGGGTCGCAATCAGCCCCAGCATTTT. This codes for CAISEAGQGRNQPQHF.

The CDR3 region is CSGRVGDYEQYF. The CDR3 region has the DNA TGCAGCGGCAGGGTGGGTGACTACGAGCAGTACTTC. This rearrangement joins TRBV29-1 to TRBJ2-7; tentative D call: TRBD1 (5 bases). Trimming pared 7 bases from V and 3 bases from J, leaving 13 bases between. The CDR3 consists of 12 residues. Germline CDR1 reads SQVTM; CDR2 reads ANQGSEA.

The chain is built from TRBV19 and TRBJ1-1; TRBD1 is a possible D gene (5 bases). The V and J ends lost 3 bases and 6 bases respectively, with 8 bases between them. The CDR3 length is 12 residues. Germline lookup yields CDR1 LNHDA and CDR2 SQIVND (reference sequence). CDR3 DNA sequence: TGTGCCAGTAGTATCCAGGGCGCTGAAGCTTTCTTT. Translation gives CASSIQGAEAFF. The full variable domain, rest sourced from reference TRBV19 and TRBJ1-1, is DGGITQSPKYLFRKEGQNVTLSCEQNLNHDAMYWYRQDPGQGLRLIYYSQIVNDFQKGDIAEGYSVSREKKESFPLTVTSAQKNPTAFYLCASSIQGAEAFFGQGTRLTVV.

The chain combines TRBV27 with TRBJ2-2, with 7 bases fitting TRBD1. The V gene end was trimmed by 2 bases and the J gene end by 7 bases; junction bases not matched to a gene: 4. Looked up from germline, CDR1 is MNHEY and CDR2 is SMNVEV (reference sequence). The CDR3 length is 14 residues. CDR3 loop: CASSLDRVDGELFF. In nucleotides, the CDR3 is TGTGCCAGCAGTTTAGACAGGGTGGACGGGGAGCTGTTTTTT.

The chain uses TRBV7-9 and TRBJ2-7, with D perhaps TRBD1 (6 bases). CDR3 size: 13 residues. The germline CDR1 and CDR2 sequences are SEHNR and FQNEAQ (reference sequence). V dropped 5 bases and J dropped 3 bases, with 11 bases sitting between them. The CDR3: CASSLGTFYEQYF. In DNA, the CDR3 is TGTGCCAGCAGCCTTGGGACATTCTACGAGCAGTACTTC.

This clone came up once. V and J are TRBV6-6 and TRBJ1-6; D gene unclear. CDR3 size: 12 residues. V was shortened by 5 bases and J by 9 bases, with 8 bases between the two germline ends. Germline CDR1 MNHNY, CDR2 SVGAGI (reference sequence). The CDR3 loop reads CASSPPLSPLHF. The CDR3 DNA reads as TGTGCCAGCAGTCCCCCCCTTTCACCCCTCCACTTT.

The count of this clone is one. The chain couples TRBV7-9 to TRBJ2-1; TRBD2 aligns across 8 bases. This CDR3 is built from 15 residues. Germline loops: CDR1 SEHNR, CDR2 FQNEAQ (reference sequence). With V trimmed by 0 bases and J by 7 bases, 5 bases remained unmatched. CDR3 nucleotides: TGTGCCAGCAGCTTAGCAAGGCCTAGCGGGAATGAGCAGTTCTTC. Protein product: CASSLARPSGNEQFF.

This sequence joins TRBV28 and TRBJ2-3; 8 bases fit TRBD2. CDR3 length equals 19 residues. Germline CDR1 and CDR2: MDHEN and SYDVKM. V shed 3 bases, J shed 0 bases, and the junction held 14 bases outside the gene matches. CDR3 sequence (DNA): TGTGCCAGCAGTTTGCATCCTAGCGGGTATGGGACTAGCACAGATACGCAGTATTTT. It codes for CASSLHPSGYGTSTDTQYF.

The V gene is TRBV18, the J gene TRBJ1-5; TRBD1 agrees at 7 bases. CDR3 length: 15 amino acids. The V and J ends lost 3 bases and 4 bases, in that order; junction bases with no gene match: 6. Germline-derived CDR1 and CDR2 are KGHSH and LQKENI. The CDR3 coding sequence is TGTGCCAGCTCACCGGGGCAGGGGGAAAATCAGCCCCAGCATTTT. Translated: CASSPGQGENQPQHF.

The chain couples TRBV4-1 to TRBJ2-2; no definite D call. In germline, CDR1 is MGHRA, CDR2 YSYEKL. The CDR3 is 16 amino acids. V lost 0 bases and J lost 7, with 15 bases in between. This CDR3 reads CASSQDRTATGGELFF. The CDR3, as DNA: TGCGCCAGCAGCCAAGATCGAACAGCTACTGGCGGGGAGCTGTTTTTT.

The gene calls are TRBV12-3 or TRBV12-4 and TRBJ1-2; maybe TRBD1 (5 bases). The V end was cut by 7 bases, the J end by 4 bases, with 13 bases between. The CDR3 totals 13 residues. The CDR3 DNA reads TGTGCCAGCACCGCGGGACTCACCTATGGCTACACCTTC. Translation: CASTAGLTYGYTF.

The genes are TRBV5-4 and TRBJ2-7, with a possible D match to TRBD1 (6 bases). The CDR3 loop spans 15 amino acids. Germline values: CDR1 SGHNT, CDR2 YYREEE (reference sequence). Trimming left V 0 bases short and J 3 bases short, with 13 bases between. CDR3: CASSLEVGGYYEQYF. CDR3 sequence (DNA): TGTGCCAGCAGCTTGGAGGTAGGGGGATACTACGAGCAGTACTTC.

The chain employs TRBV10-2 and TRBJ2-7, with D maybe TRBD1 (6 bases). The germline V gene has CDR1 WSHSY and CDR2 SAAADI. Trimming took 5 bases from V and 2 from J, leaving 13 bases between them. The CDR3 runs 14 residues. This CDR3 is CASSTTGTPYEQYV. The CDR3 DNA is TGCGCCAGCAGTACCACAGGGACCCCCTACGAGCAGTACGTC.

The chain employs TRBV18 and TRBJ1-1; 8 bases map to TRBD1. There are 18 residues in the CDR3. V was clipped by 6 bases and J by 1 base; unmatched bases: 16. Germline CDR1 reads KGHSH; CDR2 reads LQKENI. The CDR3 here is CASSSANRGVGANTEAFF. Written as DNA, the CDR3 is TGTGCCAGCTCCTCCGCGAACAGGGGGGTTGGGGCGAACACTGAAGCTTTCTTT.

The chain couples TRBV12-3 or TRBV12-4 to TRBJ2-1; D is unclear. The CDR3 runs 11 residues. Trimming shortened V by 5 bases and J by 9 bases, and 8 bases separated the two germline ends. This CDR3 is CASSLKSEQFF. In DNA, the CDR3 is TGTGCCAGCAGTCTTAAGAGTGAGCAGTTCTTC.

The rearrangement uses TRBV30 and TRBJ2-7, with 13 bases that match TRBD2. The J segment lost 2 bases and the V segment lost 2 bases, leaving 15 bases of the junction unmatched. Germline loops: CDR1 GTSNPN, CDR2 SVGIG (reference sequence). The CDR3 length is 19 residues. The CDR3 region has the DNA TGTGCCTGGAGTAAGTTGGGGACTAGCGGGACGACCGTGGCCTACGAGCAGTACGTC. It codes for CAWSKLGTSGTTVAYEQYV.

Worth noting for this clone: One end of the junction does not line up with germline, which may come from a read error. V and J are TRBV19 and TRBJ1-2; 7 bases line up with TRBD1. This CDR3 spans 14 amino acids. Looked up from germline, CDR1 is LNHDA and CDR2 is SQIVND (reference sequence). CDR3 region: CASVPGQRSYGHTF. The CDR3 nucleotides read TGTGCCAGTGTTCCGGGACAGCGATCCTATGGCCACACCTTC.

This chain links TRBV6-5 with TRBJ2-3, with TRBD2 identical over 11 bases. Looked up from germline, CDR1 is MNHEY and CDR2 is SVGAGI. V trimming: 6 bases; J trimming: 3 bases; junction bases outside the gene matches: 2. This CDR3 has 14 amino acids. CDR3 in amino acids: CASSLAGGTDTQYF. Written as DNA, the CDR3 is TGTGCCAGCAGCCTAGCGGGAGGAACAGATACGCAGTATTTT.

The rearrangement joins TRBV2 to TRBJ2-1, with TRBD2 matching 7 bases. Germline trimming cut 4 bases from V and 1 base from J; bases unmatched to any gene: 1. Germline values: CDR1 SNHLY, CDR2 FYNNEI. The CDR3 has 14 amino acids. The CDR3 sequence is CASSGGRSYNEQFF. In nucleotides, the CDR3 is TGTGCCAGCAGTGGCGGGAGATCCTACAATGAGCAGTTCTTC.

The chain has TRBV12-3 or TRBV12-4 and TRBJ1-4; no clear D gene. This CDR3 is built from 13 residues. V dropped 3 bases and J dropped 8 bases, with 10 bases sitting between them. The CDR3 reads CASSFGGEEKLFF. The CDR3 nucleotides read TGTGCCAGCAGTTTTGGTGGAGAGGAAAAACTGTTTTTT.

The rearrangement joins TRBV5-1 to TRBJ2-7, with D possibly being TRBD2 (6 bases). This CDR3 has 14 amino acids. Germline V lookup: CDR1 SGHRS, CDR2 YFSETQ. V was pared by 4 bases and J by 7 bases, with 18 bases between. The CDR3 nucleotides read TGCGCCAGCAGCGCCGCCGGGCCCAGCGGGGAGCAGTACTTC. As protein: CASSAAGPSGEQYF.

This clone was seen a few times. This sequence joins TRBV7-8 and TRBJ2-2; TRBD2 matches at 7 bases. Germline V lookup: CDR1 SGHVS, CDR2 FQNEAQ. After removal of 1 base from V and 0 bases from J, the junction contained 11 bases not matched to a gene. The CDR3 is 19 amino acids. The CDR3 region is CASSLVRRASGANTGELFF. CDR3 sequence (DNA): TGTGCCAGCAGCTTAGTAAGGAGGGCCAGCGGGGCGAACACCGGGGAGCTGTTTTTT.

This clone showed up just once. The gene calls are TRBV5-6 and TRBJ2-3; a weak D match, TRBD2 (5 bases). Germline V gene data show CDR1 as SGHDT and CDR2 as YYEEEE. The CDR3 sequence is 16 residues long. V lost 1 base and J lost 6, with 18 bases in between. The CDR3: CASSLRSGGYSDTQYF. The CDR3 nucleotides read TGTGCCAGCAGCTTGCGGTCGGGCGGGTATAGCGATACGCAGTATTTT.

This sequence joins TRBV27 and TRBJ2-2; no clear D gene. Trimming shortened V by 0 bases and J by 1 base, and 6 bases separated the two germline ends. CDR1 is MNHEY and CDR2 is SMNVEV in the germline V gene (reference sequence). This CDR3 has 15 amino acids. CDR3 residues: CASSLSERNTGELFF. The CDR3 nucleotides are TGTGCCAGCAGTTTATCGGAGCGGAACACCGGGGAGCTGTTTTTT.

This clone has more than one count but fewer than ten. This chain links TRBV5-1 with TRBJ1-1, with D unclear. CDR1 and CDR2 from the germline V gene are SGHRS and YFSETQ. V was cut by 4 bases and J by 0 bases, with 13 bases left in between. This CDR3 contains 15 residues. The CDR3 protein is CASSPLAGMNTEAFF. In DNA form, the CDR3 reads TGCGCCAGCAGCCCCCTCGCAGGCATGAACACTGAAGCTTTCTTT. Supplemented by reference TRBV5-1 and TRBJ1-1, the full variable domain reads KAGVTQTPRYLIKTRGQQVTLSCSPISGHRSVSWYQQTPGQGLQFLFEYFSETQRNKGNFPGRFSGRQFSNSRSEMNVSTLELGDSALYLCASSPLAGMNTEAFFGQGTRLTVV.

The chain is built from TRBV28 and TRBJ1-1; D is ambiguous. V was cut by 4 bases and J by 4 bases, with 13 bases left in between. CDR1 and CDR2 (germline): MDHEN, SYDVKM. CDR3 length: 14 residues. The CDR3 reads CASSSGGRGTEAFF. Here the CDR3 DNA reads TGTGCCAGCAGTTCCGGAGGGCGGGGCACTGAAGCTTTCTTT.